Each of the 27 T cell receptor beta chains below was sequenced from the same sample in a study of T cell changes during pregnancy in multiple sclerosis. Generated by immunoSEQ multiplex PCR, the TCRdb table keeps only in-frame clones and is missing some. The sample contains 50,000 to 60,000 clones, approximately 90% of which appear only once. The input for sequencing was CD4+ T cells from peripheral blood mononuclear cells, taken in the first trimester of pregnancy. These receptors were collected from a female donor with multiple sclerosis, enrolled in a pregnancy study.

The J gene is TRBJ2-1, the V gene TRBV19, with 14 bases lining up with TRBD2. The CDR3 consists of 19 residues. CDR1 LNHDA and CDR2 SQIVND come from the germline V gene (reference sequence). Trimming took 3 bases from V and 6 from J; bases not matched to a gene: 13. The CDR3 nucleotides are TGTGCCAGTAGTATTTCGACTAGCGGGAGGGCCTTAGGGGTCAATGAGCAGTTCTTC. Protein: CASSISTSGRALGVNEQFF.

J is TRBJ2-6 and V is TRBV19; 8 nucleotides align to TRBD2. This CDR3 comprises 16 residues. Per germline, CDR1 LNHDA and CDR2 SQIVND (reference sequence). The V and J ends lost 9 bases and 1 base, in that order; junction bases with no gene match: 8. The CDR3 reads CASNGGGTSGANVLTF. CDR3 DNA: TGTGCCAGCAACGGGGGGGGGACTTCTGGGGCCAACGTCCTGACTTTC.

V usage is TRBV18 and J usage is TRBJ2-5; TRBD2 agrees at 8 bases. The germline gives CDR1 KGHSH, CDR2 LQKENI. The CDR3 length is 16 residues. J lost 0 bases, V lost 1 base, and 4 bases had no gene match. CDR3 coding DNA: TGTGCCAGCTCACCACTGGCTAGCGGGTACCAAGAGACCCAGTACTTC. Translated: CASSPLASGYQETQYF.

This chain links TRBV5-4 with TRBJ2-5; 15 bases are shared with TRBD2. Germline values: CDR1 SGHNT, CDR2 YYREEE (reference sequence). Trimming removed 2 bases from V and 4 bases from J; junction bases left unmatched: 3. The CDR3 runs 16 residues. For the CDR3, the DNA is TGTGCCAGCAGCTTAGGACTAGCGGGAGGGGGAGAGACCCAGTACTTC. It encodes CASSLGLAGGGETQYF.

J is TRBJ2-6 and V is TRBV6-5, with a possible D match to TRBD2 (5 bases). V lost 6 bases and J 2 bases, leaving 11 bases between the germline ends. Germline V gene sequence: CDR1 MNHEY, CDR2 SVGAGI. The CDR3 is 15 amino acids. CDR3 amino acids: CASRRLRAGANVLTF. The DNA of the CDR3 is TGTGCCAGCAGGCGTTTGAGGGCTGGGGCCAACGTCCTGACTTTC.

J is TRBJ2-7 and V is TRBV5-1; TRBD1 might be the D (6 bases). With 3 bases removed from V and 2 bases from J, the gap between germline ends came to 12 bases. The CDR3 sequence is 14 residues long. Germline V gene data show CDR1 as SGHRS and CDR2 as YFSETQ. The CDR3 nucleotides are TGCGCCAGCAGCTATACGACAGGAGCCTACGAGCAGTACTTC. Translated, it gives CASSYTTGAYEQYF.

This chain connects TRBV7-2 to TRBJ2-2, with TRBD1 matching over 7 bases. Germline V lookup: CDR1 SGHTA, CDR2 FQGNSA. V gave up 1 base and J gave up 1 base; unmatched junction bases: 3. The CDR3 has 16 amino acids. CDR3 coding DNA: TGTGCCAGCAGCTTAGGAACAGGGGTGAACACCGGGGAGCTGTTTTTT. This gives the protein CASSLGTGVNTGELFF.

The CDR3 DNA reads as TGTGCCAGCAGTCCGTCACAGGGGGGTTCGGCTGAAGCTTTCTTT. It translates to CASSPSQGGSAEAFF. The chain is built from TRBV28 and TRBJ1-1, with 8 bases that match TRBD1. The J segment lost 6 bases and the V segment lost 5 bases, leaving 11 bases of the junction unmatched. Germline-derived CDR1 and CDR2 are MDHEN and SYDVKM. The CDR3 is 15 amino acids.

The V call is TRBV27, the J call TRBJ2-3; no clear D gene. Trimming removed 9 bases from V and 9 bases from J, with 10 bases in between. The CDR3 extends over 10 amino acids. Germline V CDR1 and CDR2: MNHEY, SMNVEV (reference sequence). The CDR3 nucleotides are TGTGCCAGGAGACACTTCACGCAGTATTTT. Protein sequence: CARRHFTQYF.

The J gene is TRBJ2-6, the V gene TRBV18; no firm D call. With 4 bases removed from V and 0 bases from J, the gap between germline ends came to 10 bases. The CDR3 sequence is 16 residues long. Germline-derived CDR1 and CDR2 are KGHSH and LQKENI. The CDR3 reads CASSLQLNSGANVLTF. In nucleotides, the CDR3 is TGTGCCAGCTCACTGCAACTGAACTCTGGGGCCAACGTCCTGACTTTC.

The CDR3 region is CASSSGTSGDQMGTQYF. For the CDR3, the DNA is TGTGCCAGCAGTTCCGGGACTAGCGGGGATCAAATGGGGACCCAGTACTTC. The rearrangement joins TRBV28 to TRBJ2-5; TRBD2 matches 13 bases. CDR3 size: 17 residues. Unmatched junction bases numbered 12, after V lost 4 bases and J lost 7 bases. CDR1 and CDR2 from the germline V gene are MDHEN and SYDVKM.

V usage is TRBV5-1 and J usage is TRBJ2-5; tentatively, D is TRBD1 (6 bases). The CDR3 covers 14 residues. The germline V gene has CDR1 SGHRS and CDR2 YFSETQ. V shed 2 bases and J shed 1 base, with 9 bases lying between them. The CDR3 region is CASSLGGIQETQYF. CDR3 in DNA: TGCGCCAGCAGCTTAGGGGGTATCCAAGAGACCCAGTACTTC.

J is TRBJ2-3 and V is TRBV18; D may be TRBD2 (6 bases). Germline CDR1 KGHSH, CDR2 LQKENI. The V gene lost 5 bases and the J gene lost 2 bases, with 8 bases spanning the gap. The CDR3 is 13 residues long. The CDR3, as DNA: TGTGCCAGCTCAAGGGACTTCACAGATACGCAGTATTTT. It is translated as CASSRDFTDTQYF.

The chain couples TRBV29-1 to TRBJ2-3; maybe TRBD2 (5 bases). Germline CDR1 and CDR2: SQVTM and ANQGSEA. The CDR3 is 12 amino acids. V shed 4 bases and J shed 2 bases, with 7 bases lying between them. The CDR3 is CSVGTDTDTQYF. CDR3 DNA sequence: TGCAGCGTTGGGACTGACACAGATACGCAGTATTTT.

V is TRBV5-4 and J is TRBJ2-2; 10 bases are shared with TRBD2. V shed 3 bases, J shed 8 bases, and the junction held 7 bases outside the gene matches. CDR3 length: 15 residues. Germline V gives CDR1 SGHNT, CDR2 YYREEE (reference sequence). The CDR3 sequence: CASSSSSGRGGELFF. CDR3 nucleotides: TGTGCCAGCAGCTCTTCTAGCGGGAGAGGAGGGGAGCTGTTTTTT.

The rearrangement links TRBV9 to TRBJ2-5; TRBD1 is a possible D gene (6 bases). Germline V gene lookup returns CDR1 SGDLS and CDR2 YYNGEE. This CDR3 region has 15 residues. V was cut by 0 bases and J by 7 bases, with 16 bases left in between. The CDR3 protein is CASSVAAGETGTQYF. CDR3 DNA sequence: TGTGCCAGCAGCGTAGCGGCAGGGGAGACGGGGACCCAGTACTTC.

In this sample, this clone turned up once. The gene calls are TRBV27 and TRBJ1-6; 7 bases are shared with TRBD1. Losses at the gene ends were 7 bases for V and 7 bases for J; bases not matched to a gene: 7. The CDR3 runs 14 residues. Looked up from germline, CDR1 is MNHEY and CDR2 is SMNVEV (reference sequence). The chain's CDR3 is CASNVQGPNSPLHF. DNA for the CDR3: TGTGCCAGCAATGTACAGGGGCCAAATTCACCCCTCCACTTT.

The J gene is TRBJ2-1, the V gene TRBV5-1; D is ambiguous. The V end was cut by 0 bases, the J end by 13 bases, with 14 bases between. This CDR3 is 13 amino acids long. Germline V CDR1 and CDR2: SGHRS, YFSETQ. DNA for the CDR3: TGCGCCAGCAGCTTGGGTCTCCGACAAACACAGTTCTTC. Its protein product is CASSLGLRQTQFF.

The CDR3 DNA reads as TGTGCCAGCAGCCTCGGGACTAGCGGGGGAACAGAGCAGTTCTTC. Its translation: CASSLGTSGGTEQFF. This chain links TRBV7-9 with TRBJ2-1; 14 bases line up with TRBD2. Germline CDR1 is SEHNR and CDR2 is FQNEAQ (reference sequence). The J segment lost 10 bases and the V segment lost 5 bases, leaving 7 bases of the junction unmatched. This CDR3 is 15 amino acids long.

This clone showed up just once. The rearrangement links TRBV28 to TRBJ1-3; 7 bases map to TRBD1. The CDR3 runs to 15 residues. Germline lookup yields CDR1 MDHEN and CDR2 SYDVKM. V shed 4 bases and J 2 bases; nucleotides not matched to a gene: 5. The CDR3 reads CASSSSGQAGNTIYF. In DNA form, the CDR3 reads TGTGCCAGCAGTTCATCCGGACAGGCTGGAAACACCATATATTTT. The whole variable domain, remainder taken from reference TRBV28 and TRBJ1-3, is DVKVTQSSRYLVKRTGEKVFLECVQDMDHENMFWYRQDPGLGLRLIYFSYDVKMKEKGDIPEGYSVSREKKERFSLILESASTNQTSMYLCASSSSGQAGNTIYFGEGSWLTVV.

V and J are TRBV7-2 and TRBJ1-5; 10 nucleotides agree with TRBD1. The CDR3 loop spans 15 amino acids. Trimming cost V 5 bases and J 7 bases; bases outside gene matches: 8. Germline CDR1 reads SGHTA; CDR2 reads FQGNSA. CDR3 residues: CASSATGDRGQPQHF. The DNA for the CDR3 is TGTGCCAGCAGCGCCACGGGGGACAGGGGCCAGCCCCAGCATTTT. The variable domain in full, with the rest retrieved from reference TRBV7-2 and TRBJ1-5, is GAGVSQSPSNKVTEKGKDVELRCDPISGHTALYWYRQSLGQGLEFLIYFQGNSAPDKSGLPSDRFSAERTGGSVSTLTIQRTQQEDSAVYLCASSATGDRGQPQHFGDGTRLSIL.

This chain joins TRBV6-6 and TRBJ1-1; no clear D gene. There are 13 residues in the CDR3. V was trimmed by 5 bases and J by 6 bases, leaving 13 bases between them. Per the germline V gene, CDR1 is MNHNY and CDR2 is SVGAGI (reference sequence). CDR3 DNA sequence: TGTGCCAGCAGTCCCTTGCCCGAGGCTGAAGCTTTCTTT. Its translation: CASSPLPEAEAFF.

V and J are TRBV2 and TRBJ2-2, with 11 bases fitting TRBD1. V trimming: 7 bases; J trimming: 7 bases; junction bases outside the gene matches: 5. CDR1 is SNHLY and CDR2 is FYNNEI in the germline V gene. The CDR3 covers 14 residues. The CDR3 protein is CASTGTGGIGELFF. DNA for the CDR3: TGTGCCAGCACCGGGACAGGGGGAATCGGGGAGCTGTTTTTT. Looking up the rest from reference TRBV2 and TRBJ2-2 gives the full variable domain: EPEVTQTPSHQVTQMGQEVILRCVPISNHLYFYWYRQILGQKVEFLVSFYNNEISEKSEIFDDQFSVERPDGSNFTLKIRSTKLEDSAMYFCASTGTGGIGELFFGEGSRLTVL.

The chain combines TRBV18 with TRBJ2-7, with 13 nucleotides matching TRBD2. The CDR3 has 16 residues. V was clipped by 3 bases and J by 3 bases; unmatched bases: 5. The germline V gene encodes CDR1 KGHSH and CDR2 LQKENI. In DNA, the CDR3 is TGTGCCAGCTCACCCCTTGGACTAGCGGGGGACTACGAGCAGTACTTC. Translation gives CASSPLGLAGDYEQYF.

The CDR3 DNA reads as TGTGCCTGGAGCTCCCCGAGTAGCGGGAGCCAAGAGACCCAGTACTTC. This translates into CAWSSPSSGSQETQYF. The chain recombines TRBV30 with TRBJ2-5; 9 nucleotides align to TRBD2. Germline CDR1 reads GTSNPN; CDR2 reads SVGIG (reference sequence). CDR3 length: 16 amino acids. The J segment lost 1 base and the V segment lost 3 bases, leaving 9 bases of the junction unmatched.

Only one count was recorded for this clone. This sequence joins TRBV9 and TRBJ2-3; 9 bases fit TRBD2. The V and J ends lost 0 bases and 7 bases, in that order; junction bases with no gene match: 6. Germline CDR1 is SGDLS and CDR2 is YYNGEE. This CDR3 comprises 15 residues. CDR3 in amino acids: CASSVEGGRAHTQYF. The DNA for the CDR3 is TGTGCCAGCAGCGTAGAGGGCGGGAGGGCGCATACGCAGTATTTT. Complete variable domain (other parts from reference TRBV9 and TRBJ2-3): DSGVTQTPKHLITATGQRVTLRCSPRSGDLSVYWYQQSLDQGLQFLIQYYNGEERAKGNILERFSAQQFPDLHSELNLSSLELGDSALYFCASSVEGGRAHTQYFGPGTRLTVL.

CDR3 in DNA: TGTGCCAGCAGCAGAGCGGGAGCCCTTTCTGCTGAGCAGTTCTTC. Protein product: CASSRAGALSAEQFF. V gene TRBV7-2 combines with J gene TRBJ2-1, with TRBD2 identical over 8 bases. Germline CDR1 reads SGHTA; CDR2 reads FQGNSA. The CDR3 loop spans 15 amino acids. With V trimmed by 5 bases and J by 9 bases, 12 bases remained unmatched.